This TCR beta chain was profiled in a study of cytomegalovirus exposure and HLA in healthy donors. Findings and caveats of the study: High specificity and sensitivity for cytomegalovirus status were reported for the classifier. The tendency of first-cohort TCR clusters to co-occur in the 110 or so validation repertoires emerged from a later analysis.

Details on this clone: Its antigen is as yet unknown.

Assay used: immunoSEQ multiplex PCR; TCRdb lists only in-frame clones, some missing. The table shows 150,000 to 200,000 clones, with roughly 89% occurring only once. The V end lost 6 bases, the J end lost 0 bases, and 13 bases lay between the germline ends. The germline V gene has CDR1 MNHEY and CDR2 SMNVEV (reference sequence). This CDR3 spans 15 amino acids. Sequencing used PBMCs. The receptor was derived from a woman in her late teens or twenties in good health and CMV-seropositive. V usage is TRBV27 and J usage is TRBJ2-3; D gene uncertain. CDR3 DNA sequence: TGTGCCAGCAGCGATGCCTACTCTAGCACAGATACGCAGTATTTT. It is translated as CASSDAYSSTDTQYF.